Detailed here is one TCR beta chain. Its antigen is not known. The sample comes from a study of response to subunit inactivated influenza vaccine. Study-level results: Seasonal influenza vaccination, on each occasion, was suggested by the authors to recruit few new T cells.

TCRdb used MiXCR to reprocess the RT-PCR reads, holding one entry per CDR3 protein. The sample has 800,000 to 1,000,000 distinct CDR3 sequences; less than 25% are singletons. The V gene's germline CDR1 is MNHNS and CDR2 SASEGT. The V end was cut by 6 bases, the J end by 1 base, with 13 bases between. The CDR3 runs 14 residues. This clonotype originated in a man aged 50-60 years who received an inactivated influenza vaccine. The source was PBMCs from blood, collected around 5 days after vaccination. The chain joins TRBV6-1 to TRBJ2-7, with a possible D match to TRBD1 (6 bases). The CDR3 region has the DNA TGTGCCAGCAGCTCCCTGGGACAATCCTACGAGCAGTACTTC. Translating it yields CASSSLGQSYEQYF.